This TCR beta chain was sequenced in a study of T cell changes during pregnancy in multiple sclerosis. Data came from immunoSEQ multiplex PCR; TCRdb stores just in-frame clones and leaves some out. The repertoire holds about 56,000 clones, with 92% as singletons. The CDR3 runs to 14 residues. Germline loops: CDR1 MNHEY, CDR2 SMNVEV (reference sequence). Trimming took 2 bases from V and 6 from J; bases not matched to a gene: 4. This clone was observed once. The TCR was taken from a female donor with multiple sclerosis, enrolled in a pregnancy study. The genes are TRBV27 and TRBJ2-7; TRBD2 matches 10 bases. Sequenced material: CD4+ T cells from peripheral blood mononuclear cells, taken in the second trimester of pregnancy. In DNA, the CDR3 is TGTGCCAGCAGTTTACAAGCGGGAGGGCCCGAGCAGTACTTC. It yields the protein CASSLQAGGPEQYF.